The 9 T cell receptor beta chains reported below all come from one sample, sequenced in a study of cytomegalovirus exposure and HLA in healthy donors. The PCR had 60 Vbeta and 13 Jbeta primers. Sequencing was performed with immunoSEQ multiplex PCR; in TCRdb, only in-frame clones are kept and a portion is missing. The sample records 200,000 or so clones, 80% to 90% being singletons. Input material: PBMCs. The receptors originated from a man under 40 in good health and CMV-seronegative.

A remark on this clone: The sample carries other DNA sequences with the same CDR3. The chain couples TRBV4-2 to TRBJ2-7; TRBD1 might be the D (6 bases). Germline CDR1 is LGHNA and CDR2 is YNFKEQ. The CDR3 runs 16 residues. V was pared by 0 bases and J by 0 bases, with 12 bases between. DNA for the CDR3: TGTGCCAGCAGCCAAGAAAGGGCAGGGGACTCCTACGAGCAGTACTTC. Amino acids: CASSQERAGDSYEQYF.

The chain employs TRBV11-2 and TRBJ2-6; D is uncertain. Trimming pared 5 bases from V and 0 bases from J, leaving 8 bases between. The CDR3 runs to 15 residues. Germline assignment: CDR1 SGHAT and CDR2 FQNNGV. The CDR3 here is CASSPRGSGANVLTF. The CDR3 bases are TGTGCCAGCAGCCCCAGAGGCTCTGGGGCCAACGTCCTGACTTTC.

This chain joins TRBV29-1 and TRBJ2-3; TRBD1 matches 12 bases. Losses at the gene ends were 7 bases for V and 6 bases for J; bases not matched to a gene: 17. CDR1 SQVTM and CDR2 ANQGSEA come from the germline V gene. The CDR3 is 17 residues long. In DNA, the CDR3 is TGCAGCGGTAATGGACGTGCCGGGACAGGGGGCCCTGATACGCAGTATTTT. This encodes CSGNGRAGTGGPDTQYF.

The chain has TRBV7-8 and TRBJ2-3; TRBD2 matches at 9 bases. In germline, CDR1 is SGHVS, CDR2 FQNEAQ. The CDR3 loop spans 16 amino acids. V dropped 4 bases and J dropped 0; count of bases not matched to a gene: 5. CDR3 in amino acids: CASSSDAGGSTDTQYF. CDR3 nucleotide sequence: TGTGCCAGCAGCTCCGACGCGGGGGGGAGCACAGATACGCAGTATTTT.

V and J are TRBV9 and TRBJ2-3, with 11 bases aligning to TRBD2. This CDR3 has 16 amino acids. V shed 3 bases and J 6 bases; nucleotides not matched to a gene: 9. Germline V CDR1 and CDR2: SGDLS, YYNGEE. The CDR3 DNA is TGTGCCAGCAGCGAGTCTAGCGGGGGGCGCTTGGATACGCAGTATTTT. It yields the protein CASSESSGGRLDTQYF. Looking up the rest from reference TRBV9 and TRBJ2-3 gives the full variable domain: DSGVTQTPKHLITATGQRVTLRCSPRSGDLSVYWYQQSLDQGLQFLIQYYNGEERAKGNILERFSAQQFPDLHSELNLSSLELGDSALYFCASSESSGGRLDTQYFGPGTRLTVL.

The chain uses TRBV27 and TRBJ2-3, with D unresolved. Trimming shortened V by 6 bases and J by 4 bases, and 11 bases separated the two germline ends. The CDR3 sequence is 13 residues long. Germline V lookup: CDR1 MNHEY, CDR2 SMNVEV (reference sequence). The CDR3 region is CASSPPRADTQYF. In DNA, the CDR3 is TGTGCCAGCAGCCCCCCCCGGGCAGATACGCAGTATTTT.

The genes are TRBV19 and TRBJ1-5; TRBD1 agrees at 8 bases. This CDR3 has 15 amino acids. V dropped 5 bases and J dropped 6; count of bases not matched to a gene: 9. Per germline, CDR1 LNHDA and CDR2 SQIVND (reference sequence). The CDR3 region is CASSARGPGLQPQHF. DNA for the CDR3: TGTGCCAGTAGTGCCAGGGGGCCGGGGCTTCAGCCCCAGCATTTT.

This chain joins TRBV27 and TRBJ1-5, with 9 bases identical to TRBD1. CDR1 and CDR2 from the germline V gene are MNHEY and SMNVEV (reference sequence). The junction had 3 bases not matched to a gene; V was cut back by 6 bases and J by 6 bases. The CDR3 has 13 residues. DNA of the CDR3: TGTGCCAGCAGGCGGGACAGGGCTCAGCCCCAGCATTTT. The encoded protein is CASRRDRAQPQHF.

The V and J genes are TRBV7-9 and TRBJ1-5; no firm D call. V lost 5 bases and J 4 bases, leaving 6 bases between the germline ends. Germline assignment: CDR1 SEHNR and CDR2 FQNEAQ (reference sequence). The CDR3 runs 12 residues. The chain's CDR3 is CASSIPNQPQHF. For the CDR3, the DNA is TGTGCCAGCAGCATCCCTAATCAGCCCCAGCATTTT.